Sequencing of this T cell receptor beta chain was carried out in a study of T cell clonality in common variable immunodeficiency. Study findings and constraints: Common variable immunodeficiency TCR beta sequences reportedly had fewer deletions and N-nucleotide insertions.

Germline lookup yields CDR1 PRHDT and CDR2 FYEKMQ (reference sequence). This CDR3 is 16 amino acids long. Trimming pared 7 bases from V and 2 bases from J, leaving 20 bases between. This clone is labeled medium-sized (0.01 to 0.1%) based on frequency. The target antigen is unknown. The read ends 3 residues early relative to the CDR3; the germline J gene fills the gap. This table comes from immunoSEQ multiplex PCR, and its TCRdb copy is limited to in-frame clones, with some not included. The sample features about 15,000 clones, with just under 5% in its top ten. Sequencing was performed on peripheral blood mononuclear cells. The chain is built from TRBV13 and TRBJ2-5; possibly TRBD2 for D (6 bases). The clonotype originates from a human donor with common variable immunodeficiency. The CDR3 is CASTPSSGRGQETQYF. Partial CDR3 DNA: TGTGCCAGCACCCCGAGCAGTGGGCGGGGTCAAGAGACC.